The table lists the clone carrying this T cell receptor (beta chain) with a few counts. As yet, its antigen is unknown. Sample barcodes and UMIs were carried by the TCR alpha and TCR beta cDNA libraries that 5'RACE generated with constant-segment primers. TCRdb reprocessed the 5' RACE reads with MiXCR, giving one entry per CDR3 protein. Here the sample spans around 110,000 distinct CDR3 sequences, around 15% being singletons. The data were obtained in a study of T-cell memory formation after mild COVID-19. Study as a whole: Clusters were largely donor specific.

Study observations and caveats: Whether day 37 second-wave clones are SARS-CoV-2-specific was not confirmed.

The CDR3 totals 18 residues. V was pared by 2 bases and J by 3 bases, with 12 bases of the junction left unmatched. The germline V gene encodes CDR1 SGHVS and CDR2 FNYEAQ. V and J are TRBV7-6 and TRBJ2-7, with 11 bases identical to TRBD2. The TCR was taken from a man aged 18 to 30 who had mild COVID-19 (a few samples of this study predate the infection). Cell type and time point are not known. Sequenced input: PBMCs or a T cell subset sorted from them (not recorded which). This CDR3 reads CASSLRRLAGGHGYEQYF. The CDR3 DNA sequence: TGTGCCAGCAGCTTAAGGCGTCTAGCGGGGGGTCACGGCTACGAGCAGTACTTC. The full variable domain, its missing parts supplied by reference TRBV7-6 and TRBJ2-7, is GAGVSQSPRYKVTKRGQDVALRCDPISGHVSLYWYRQALGQGPEFLTYFNYEAQQDKSGLPNDRFSAERPEGSISTLTIQRTEQRDSAMYRCASSLRRLAGGHGYEQYFGPGTRLTVT.